These 8 T cell receptor beta chains came from one sample sequenced in a study of blood T cell repertoires in COVID-19. Sequencing was performed with immunoSEQ multiplex PCR; in TCRdb, only in-frame clones are kept and a portion is missing. Of some 72,000 clones in the sample, about 89% were seen once. Sequencing was done on a sample of peripheral blood. The origin of the receptors is a man in his sixties with acute or convalescent COVID-19.

The chain joins TRBV3-1 (or the pseudogene TRBV3-2) to TRBJ2-3, with 14 bases aligning to TRBD2. V was pared by 3 bases and J by 5 bases, with 10 bases of the junction left unmatched. This CDR3 has 18 amino acids. Germline lookup yields CDR1 LGHDT and CDR2 YNNKEL (reference sequence). The CDR3 coding sequence is TGTGCCAGCAGCCAGCGACTAGCGGGGGGGCTGGTAGGAGATACGCAGTATTTT. This translates into CASSQRLAGGLVGDTQYF.

The V gene is TRBV6-6, the J gene TRBJ1-2, with 7 bases aligning to TRBD1. The CDR3 is 13 amino acids. The germline V gene encodes CDR1 MNHNY and CDR2 SVGAGI (reference sequence). After removal of 5 bases from V and 4 bases from J, the junction contained 4 bases not matched to a gene. In DNA, the CDR3 is TGTGCCAGCAGTCGACAGGGAACCTATGGCTACACCTTC. This gives the protein CASSRQGTYGYTF.

The chain joins TRBV27 to TRBJ1-5, with D tentatively TRBD1 (6 bases). The V and J ends lost 5 bases and 7 bases respectively, with 18 bases between them. CDR3 length: 15 amino acids. Germline V gene lookup returns CDR1 MNHEY and CDR2 SMNVEV (reference sequence). CDR3 nucleotide sequence: TGTGCCAGCAGTCCTGGGTCAAACAGGGACCAGCCCCAGCATTTT. Translated: CASSPGSNRDQPQHF.

The rearrangement joins TRBV5-1 to TRBJ2-3; perhaps TRBD2 as D (6 bases). Trimming took 0 bases from V and 6 from J, leaving 11 bases between them. Germline assignment: CDR1 SGHRS and CDR2 YFSETQ. This CDR3 region has 14 residues. CDR3 sequence: CASSLGAGSDTQYF. Written as DNA, the CDR3 is TGCGCCAGCAGCTTGGGGGCGGGATCGGATACGCAGTATTTT.

This rearrangement joins TRBV11-2 to TRBJ1-3; D gene ambiguous. Trimming removed 4 bases from V and 0 bases from J, with 13 bases in between. Germline CDR1 SGHAT, CDR2 FQNNGV. This CDR3 has 16 residues. The CDR3 DNA sequence: TGTGCCAGCAGCTACGGACCGACTAACTCTGGAAACACCATATATTTT. The encoded protein is CASSYGPTNSGNTIYF.

This chain links TRBV20-1 with TRBJ2-7; 8 positions match TRBD1. The CDR3 has 14 amino acids. Germline V gene sequence: CDR1 DFQATT, CDR2 SNEGSKA (reference sequence). Losses at the gene ends were 3 bases for V and 6 bases for J; bases not matched to a gene: 10. CDR3 loop: CSASMGQEVSEQYF. In DNA, the CDR3 is TGCAGTGCTAGTATGGGACAGGAAGTCTCCGAGCAGTACTTC.

The rearrangement joins TRBV20-1 to TRBJ2-1, with 8 positions matching TRBD2. This CDR3 is 14 amino acids long. J was trimmed by 6 bases and V by 6 bases; bases with no gene match: 10. The V gene's germline CDR1 is DFQATT and CDR2 SNEGSKA (reference sequence). CDR3 amino acids: CSASTGTSANEQFF. The DNA of the CDR3 is TGCAGTGCCAGTACGGGGACTAGTGCCAATGAGCAGTTCTTC.

A few counts support this clone. The CDR3 loop is CASSKSGGATDTQYF. The DNA of the CDR3 is TGTGCCAGCAGTAAGAGCGGGGGGGCAACAGATACGCAGTATTTT. The V gene is TRBV7-3, the J gene TRBJ2-3, with 10 bases fitting TRBD2. This CDR3 region has 15 residues. Germline CDR1 reads SGHTA; CDR2 reads FQGTGA. With 6 bases clipped from V and 3 bases from J, the junction kept 6 bases outside the gene matches.